The T cell receptor beta chain under discussion was sequenced for a study of blood T cell repertoires in COVID-19. Study background: Samples of COVID-19 (acute and convalescent) were obtained from the United States, Italy and Spain. PBMCs, B-cell-depleted T cells, or T cells provided the cDNA or gDNA that made up the material.

V gave up 3 bases and J gave up 5 bases, with 11 bases separating them. The length of the CDR3 is 13 residues. The germline CDR1 and CDR2 sequences are SGHRS and YFSETQ. Original methodology: By means of reference gene primer amplification, nucleated cell counts were estimated. Assay: immunoSEQ multiplex PCR; the TCRdb copy retains only in-frame clones and omits some. That table supplies the V and J calls and clone size; D and trimming were determined from the DNA. The data contain tens of thousands of clones, more than 60% of them singletons. This clone was recorded many times. The sequenced sample was peripheral blood. This sequence was found in an elderly woman with active or convalescent COVID-19. The chain is built from TRBV5-1 and TRBJ2-5, with D perhaps TRBD1 (6 bases). Here the CDR3 reads CASSWLQGETQYF. The CDR3, as DNA: TGCGCCAGCAGCTGGCTACAGGGTGAGACCCAGTACTTC.